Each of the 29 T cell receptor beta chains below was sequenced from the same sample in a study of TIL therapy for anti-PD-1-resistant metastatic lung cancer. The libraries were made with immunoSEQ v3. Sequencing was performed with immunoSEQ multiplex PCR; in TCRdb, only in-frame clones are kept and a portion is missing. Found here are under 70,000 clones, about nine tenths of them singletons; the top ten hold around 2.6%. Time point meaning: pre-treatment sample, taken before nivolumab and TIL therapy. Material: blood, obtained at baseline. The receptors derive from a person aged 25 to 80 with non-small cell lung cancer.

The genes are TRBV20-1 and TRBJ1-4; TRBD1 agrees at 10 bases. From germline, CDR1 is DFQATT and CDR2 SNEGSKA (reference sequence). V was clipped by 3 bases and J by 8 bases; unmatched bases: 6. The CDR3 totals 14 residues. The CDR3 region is CSASSRTGGEKLFF. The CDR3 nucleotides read TGCAGTGCTAGTAGCAGGACAGGGGGGGAAAAACTGTTTTTT.

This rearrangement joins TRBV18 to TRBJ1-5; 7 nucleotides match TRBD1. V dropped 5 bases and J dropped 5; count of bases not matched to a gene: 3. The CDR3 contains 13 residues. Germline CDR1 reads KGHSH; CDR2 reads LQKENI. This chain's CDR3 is CASSAGQHQPQHF. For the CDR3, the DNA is TGTGCCAGCTCAGCGGGACAGCATCAGCCCCAGCATTTT. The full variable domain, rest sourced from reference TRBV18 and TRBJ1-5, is NAGVMQNPRHLVRRRGQEARLRCSPMKGHSHVYWYRQLPEEGLKFMVYLQKENIIDESGMPKERFSAEFPKEGPSILRIQQVVRGDSAAYFCASSAGQHQPQHFGDGTRLSIL.

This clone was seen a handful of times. CDR3 protein: CASSERVPPYNEQFF. The CDR3 DNA follows: TGCGCCAGCAGTGAGCGGGTCCCTCCCTACAATGAGCAGTTCTTC. The chain combines TRBV10-1 with TRBJ2-1, with D uncertain. V was cut by 2 bases and J by 2 bases, with 10 bases left in between. The CDR3 has 15 amino acids. Germline loops: CDR1 WNHNN, CDR2 SYGVQD (reference sequence).

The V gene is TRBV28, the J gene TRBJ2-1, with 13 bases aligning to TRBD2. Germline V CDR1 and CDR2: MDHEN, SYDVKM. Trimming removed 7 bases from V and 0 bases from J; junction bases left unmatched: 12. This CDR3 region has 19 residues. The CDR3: CASTKAGLAGLPSYNEQFF. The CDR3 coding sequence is TGTGCCAGCACTAAAGCGGGACTAGCGGGGCTCCCCTCCTACAATGAGCAGTTCTTC.

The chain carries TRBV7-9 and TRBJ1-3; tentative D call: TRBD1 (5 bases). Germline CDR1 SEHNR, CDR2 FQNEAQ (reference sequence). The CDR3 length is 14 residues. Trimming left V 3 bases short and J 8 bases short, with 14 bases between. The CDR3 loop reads CASSLQGWVDTIYF. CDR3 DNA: TGTGCCAGCAGCTTGCAGGGATGGGTGGACACCATATATTTT.

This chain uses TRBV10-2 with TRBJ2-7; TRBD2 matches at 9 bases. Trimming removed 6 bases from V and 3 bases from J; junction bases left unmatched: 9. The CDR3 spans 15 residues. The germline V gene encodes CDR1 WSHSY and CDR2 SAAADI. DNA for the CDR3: TGCGCCAGCAGAATAGGAGCGGGGGGCTTCTACGAGCAGTACTTC. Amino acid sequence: CASRIGAGGFYEQYF.

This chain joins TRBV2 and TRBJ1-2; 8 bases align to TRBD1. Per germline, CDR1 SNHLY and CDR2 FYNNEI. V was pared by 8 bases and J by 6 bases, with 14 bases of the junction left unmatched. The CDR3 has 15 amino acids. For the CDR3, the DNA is TGTGCCAGCCCCGACCGGACAGGGTTCTTGAATGGCTACACCTTC. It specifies CASPDRTGFLNGYTF.

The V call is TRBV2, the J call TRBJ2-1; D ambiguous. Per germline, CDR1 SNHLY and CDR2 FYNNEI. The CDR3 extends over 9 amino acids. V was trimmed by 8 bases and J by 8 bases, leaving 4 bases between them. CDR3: CASGDEQFF. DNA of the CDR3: TGTGCCAGCGGGGATGAGCAGTTCTTC. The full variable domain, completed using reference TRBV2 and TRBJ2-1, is EPEVTQTPSHQVTQMGQEVILRCVPISNHLYFYWYRQILGQKVEFLVSFYNNEISEKSEIFDDQFSVERPDGSNFTLKIRSTKLEDSAMYFCASGDEQFFGPGTRLTVL.

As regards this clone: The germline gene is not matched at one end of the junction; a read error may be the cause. In DNA form, the CDR3 reads TGTGCCAGCAGCCCGCCACTAGGATCCTCCCACGAGCAGTACTTC. Residues: CASSPPLGSSHEQYF. This rearrangement joins TRBV11-3 to TRBJ2-7; possibly TRBD2 for D (5 bases). The CDR3 has 15 amino acids. Germline-derived CDR1 and CDR2 are SGHNT and YENEEA.

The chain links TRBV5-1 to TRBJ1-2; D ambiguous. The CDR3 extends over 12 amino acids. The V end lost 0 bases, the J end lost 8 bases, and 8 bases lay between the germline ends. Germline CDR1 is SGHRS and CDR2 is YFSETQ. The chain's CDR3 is CASSLGASGYTF. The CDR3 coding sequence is TGCGCCAGCAGCTTGGGGGCTTCCGGCTACACCTTC.

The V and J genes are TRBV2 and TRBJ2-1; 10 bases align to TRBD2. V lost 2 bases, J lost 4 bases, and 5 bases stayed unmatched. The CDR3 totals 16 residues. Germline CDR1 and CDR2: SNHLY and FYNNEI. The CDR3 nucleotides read TGTGCCAGCAGTGAAAGGGGACTAGCGATTTACAATGAGCAGTTCTTC. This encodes CASSERGLAIYNEQFF. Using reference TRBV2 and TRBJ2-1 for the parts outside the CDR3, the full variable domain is EPEVTQTPSHQVTQMGQEVILRCVPISNHLYFYWYRQILGQKVEFLVSFYNNEISEKSEIFDDQFSVERPDGSNFTLKIRSTKLEDSAMYFCASSERGLAIYNEQFFGPGTRLTVL.

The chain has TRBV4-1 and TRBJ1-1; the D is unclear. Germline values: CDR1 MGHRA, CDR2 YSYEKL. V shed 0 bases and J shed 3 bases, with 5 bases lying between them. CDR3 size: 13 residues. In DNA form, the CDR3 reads TGCGCCAGCAGCCAAGATGGTTACACTGAAGCTTTCTTT. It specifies CASSQDGYTEAFF.

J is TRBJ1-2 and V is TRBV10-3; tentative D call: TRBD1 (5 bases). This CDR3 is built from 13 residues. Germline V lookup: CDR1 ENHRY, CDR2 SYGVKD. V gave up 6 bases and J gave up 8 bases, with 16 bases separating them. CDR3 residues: CAIRNPGLNGYTF. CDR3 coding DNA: TGTGCCATCAGAAACCCAGGGTTGAACGGCTACACCTTC.

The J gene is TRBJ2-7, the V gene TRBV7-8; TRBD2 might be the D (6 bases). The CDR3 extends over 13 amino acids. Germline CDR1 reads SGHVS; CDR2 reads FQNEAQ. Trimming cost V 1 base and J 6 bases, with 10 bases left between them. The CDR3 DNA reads TGTGCCAGCAGCTTAGATCCTAGCGCCGAGCAGTACTTC. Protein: CASSLDPSAEQYF.

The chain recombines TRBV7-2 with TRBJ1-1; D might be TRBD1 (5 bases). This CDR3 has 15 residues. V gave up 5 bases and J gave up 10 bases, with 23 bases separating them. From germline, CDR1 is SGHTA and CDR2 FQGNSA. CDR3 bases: TGTGCCAGCAGCCCTTCCTTCTCCGGGACCCAAGTAGCTTTCTTT. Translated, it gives CASSPSFSGTQVAFF. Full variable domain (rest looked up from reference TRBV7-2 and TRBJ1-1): GAGVSQSPSNKVTEKGKDVELRCDPISGHTALYWYRQSLGQGLEFLIYFQGNSAPDKSGLPSDRFSAERTGGSVSTLTIQRTQQEDSAVYLCASSPSFSGTQVAFFGQGTRLTVV.

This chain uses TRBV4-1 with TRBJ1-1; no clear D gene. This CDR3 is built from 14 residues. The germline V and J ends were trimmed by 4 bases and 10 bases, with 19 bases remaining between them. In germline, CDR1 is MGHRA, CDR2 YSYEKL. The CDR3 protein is CASSPQERTSSAFF. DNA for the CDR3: TGCGCCAGCAGCCCTCAGGAGAGGACGAGCTCAGCTTTCTTT.

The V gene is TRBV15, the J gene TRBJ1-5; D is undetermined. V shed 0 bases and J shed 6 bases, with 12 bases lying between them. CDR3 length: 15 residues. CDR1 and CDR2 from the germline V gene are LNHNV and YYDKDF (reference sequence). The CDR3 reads CATSRDVVLRQPQHF. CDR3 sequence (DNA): TGTGCCACCAGCAGAGACGTGGTTTTGCGTCAGCCCCAGCATTTT.

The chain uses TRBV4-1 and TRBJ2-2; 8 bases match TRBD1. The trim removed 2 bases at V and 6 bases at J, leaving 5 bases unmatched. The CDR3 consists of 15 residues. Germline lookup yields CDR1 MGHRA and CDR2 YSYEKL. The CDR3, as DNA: TGCGCCAGCAGCCAACAGGACAGGGAATCCGGGGAGCTGTTTTTT. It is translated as CASSQQDRESGELFF.

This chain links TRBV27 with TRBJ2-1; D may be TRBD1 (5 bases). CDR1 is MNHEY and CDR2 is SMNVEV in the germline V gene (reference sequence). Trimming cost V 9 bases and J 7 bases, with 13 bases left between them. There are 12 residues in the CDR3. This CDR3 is CASYTGRNEQFF. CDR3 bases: TGTGCCAGTTATACAGGTCGGAATGAGCAGTTCTTC.

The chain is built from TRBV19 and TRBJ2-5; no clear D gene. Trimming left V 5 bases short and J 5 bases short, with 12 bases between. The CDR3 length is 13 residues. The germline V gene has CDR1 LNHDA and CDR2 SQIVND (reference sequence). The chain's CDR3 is CASSSTGRETQYF. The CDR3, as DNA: TGTGCCAGTAGTTCGACTGGGCGGGAGACCCAGTACTTC.

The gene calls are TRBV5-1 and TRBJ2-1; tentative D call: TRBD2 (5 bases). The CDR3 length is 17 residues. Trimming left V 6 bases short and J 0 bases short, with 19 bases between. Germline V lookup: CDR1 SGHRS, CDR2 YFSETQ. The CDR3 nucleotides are TGCGCCAGCACCCCCTTCGGGATTACCCGCTCCTACAATGAGCAGTTCTTC. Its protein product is CASTPFGITRSYNEQFF.

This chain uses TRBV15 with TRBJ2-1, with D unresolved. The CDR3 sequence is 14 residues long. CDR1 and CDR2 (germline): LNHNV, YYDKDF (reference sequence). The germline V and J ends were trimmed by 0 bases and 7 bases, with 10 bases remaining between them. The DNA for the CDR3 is TGTGCCACCAGCAGAGATCCCAGCGCGAATGAGCAGTTCTTC. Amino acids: CATSRDPSANEQFF.

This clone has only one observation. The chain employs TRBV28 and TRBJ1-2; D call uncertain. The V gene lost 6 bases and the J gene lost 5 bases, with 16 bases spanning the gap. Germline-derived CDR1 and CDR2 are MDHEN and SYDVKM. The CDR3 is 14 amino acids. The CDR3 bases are TGTGCCAGCAGCCAACAACCTGGGGAATATGGCTACACCTTC. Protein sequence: CASSQQPGEYGYTF.

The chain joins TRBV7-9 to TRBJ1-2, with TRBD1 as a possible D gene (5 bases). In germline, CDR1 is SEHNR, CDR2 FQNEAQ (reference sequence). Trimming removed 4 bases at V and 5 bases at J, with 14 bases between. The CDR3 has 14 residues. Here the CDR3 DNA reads TGTGCCAGCAGCTCACATGACAGTCGTTATGGCTACACCTTC. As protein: CASSSHDSRYGYTF.

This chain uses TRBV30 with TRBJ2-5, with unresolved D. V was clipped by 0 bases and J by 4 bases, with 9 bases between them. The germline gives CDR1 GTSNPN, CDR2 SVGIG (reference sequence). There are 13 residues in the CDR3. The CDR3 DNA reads TGTGCCTGGAGTGTACAAGTAGGAGAGACCCAGTACTTC. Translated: CAWSVQVGETQYF. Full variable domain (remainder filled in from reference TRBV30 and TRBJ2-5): SQTIHQWPATLVQPVGSPLSLECTVEGTSNPNLYWYRQAAGRGLQLLFYSVGIGQISSEVPQNLSASRPQDRQFILSSKKLLLSDSGFYLCAWSVQVGETQYFGPGTRLLVL.

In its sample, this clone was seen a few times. DNA of the CDR3: TGCGCCAGCAGCCAAGATCCGGCCGGGCTTCTCCTCCACTTT. This encodes CASSQDPAGLLLHF. The V call is TRBV4-1, the J call TRBJ1-6; D is ambiguous. The CDR3 is 14 amino acids. With 0 bases removed from V and 15 bases from J, the gap between germline ends came to 15 bases. Germline V gene lookup returns CDR1 MGHRA and CDR2 YSYEKL.

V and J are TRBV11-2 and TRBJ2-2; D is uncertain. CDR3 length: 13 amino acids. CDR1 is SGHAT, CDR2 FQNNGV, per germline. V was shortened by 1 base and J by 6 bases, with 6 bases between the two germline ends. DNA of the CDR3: TGTGCCAGCAGCTTAGTTAGTTCCGGGGAGCTGTTTTTT. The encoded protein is CASSLVSSGELFF.

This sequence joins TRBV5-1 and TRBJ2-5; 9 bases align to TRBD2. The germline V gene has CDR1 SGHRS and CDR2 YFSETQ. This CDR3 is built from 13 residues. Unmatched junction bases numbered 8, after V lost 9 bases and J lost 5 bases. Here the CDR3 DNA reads TGCGCCACATCTAGCGGGGCGAGGGAGACCCAGTACTTC. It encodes CATSSGARETQYF.

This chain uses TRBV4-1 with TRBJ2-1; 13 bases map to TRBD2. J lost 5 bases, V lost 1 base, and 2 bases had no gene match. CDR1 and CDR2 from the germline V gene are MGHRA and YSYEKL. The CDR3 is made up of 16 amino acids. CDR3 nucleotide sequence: TGCGCCAGCAGCCAAGGACTAGCGGGAGGAAACAATGAGCAGTTCTTC. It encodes CASSQGLAGGNNEQFF.